The entry below gives a single T cell receptor (beta chain) sequence along with its context. This clone showed up just once. Its cognate antigen has yet to be identified. No much larger clone is present one base from it, and per-base qualities are unavailable. The sample comes from a study of cytomegalovirus exposure and HLA in healthy donors (TCRdb year 2017). General notes on the study: An earlier analysis of roughly 500 of the donors reported 250 to 300 Gb of sequence data and roughly 100 million unique TCR beta sequences from 150 million to 200 million T cells. A few DR-DQ haplotypes were treated as single units for association and clustering because of strong linkage in the cohort. HLA typing covered class I and class II loci at four-digit resolution. The study combined high-throughput TCR immunosequencing, statistical association of individual TCRs with disease status, and machine learning to predict cytomegalovirus infection status. All discovery cohort repertoires had been generated using a single sequencing platform. Among the roughly 390 genotyped donors, around 81% belonged to the genetic ancestry cluster associated with self-reported Caucasian donors. A separate validation cohort of roughly 110 different subjects was used in addition to the roughly 720-subject first cohort. Rather than drawing on any new phenotypic data, the later analysis identified candidate immune exposures from TCR beta sequences and the way those sequences occurred across donors. An earlier analysis of roughly 580 of the donors used high-throughput TCR beta sequencing to judge whether each TCR beta V gene segment behaved as functional or pseudogenic. Among 300 to 500 genotyped donors of the cohort, an average of roughly 230,000 unique TCR beta nucleotide sequences was sequenced per donor, of which roughly 17% were non-productive. A later analysis re-examined previously published TCR beta repertoires from more than 600 donors and added high-resolution HLA genotyping to investigate patterns of TCR occurrence. The T cell repertoires of some 670 subjects were profiled by immunosequencing and related to cytomegalovirus serostatus. Donor age, sex, ethnicity and CMV serostatus were compiled together with the repertoire data. The study aimed to test whether signatures of past pathogen exposure could be identified by cataloging public T cell receptors. The number of donors typed differed by locus, with 629-630 for A, B, C, DRB1 and DQB1, around 500 for DQA1, over 600 for DPA1, and 450 to 480 for DPB1. Genome-wide SNP genotypes for about 60% of the 666 donors were used in a later genetic analysis, which treated that subset as a discovery cohort. Roughly 290 gigabases of sequencing data and 70 million to 100 million unique TCR sequences made up an early release that covered approximately 650 HLA-typed donors.

The cohort consisted of 650 to 850 healthy bone marrow donors. At the time of sampling, all cohort members were nominally healthy, though unrecorded immune exposures were likely present. The donor tested CMV seropositive, placing the donor among the roughly 300 seropositive members of the cohort. Every donor gave a peripheral blood sample, and the peripheral blood mononuclear cells from that sample were used for TCR beta sequencing. The Qiagen DNeasy Blood Extraction Kit was used to extract genomic DNA from the blood cell samples. The CDR3 runs 11 residues from the cysteine to the phenylalanine. The read is trimmed to its CDR3 DNA, 33 bases read in frame from base 1. V and J lose 8 bases and 5 bases, and a span of 10 bases separates them. The germline V gene supplies CDR1 SQVTM and CDR2 ANQGSEA. Receptor amplification or capture employed the immunoSEQ multiplex PCR assay. For the multiplex PCR, a mixture combining 60 forward primers for TCR Vbeta segments and 13 reverse primers for TCR Jbeta segments was used. The CDR3 region of rearranged TCR beta genes was amplified from genomic DNA with a multiplex PCR assay. Amplified TCR beta libraries were sequenced as 87-base-pair reads on the Illumina HiSeq System. In the authors' own workflow: Across the 670 or so repertoires, a later analysis counted 78 million or so unique TCR beta chains, around 11 million of which were shared by at least two donors. A nearest-neighbor algorithm error-corrected the raw reads and collapsed the reads into unique sequences, merging closely related sequences to remove PCR and sequencing errors. To assign V, D and J gene segments, CDR3 sequences were aligned to IMGT reference sequences. Each retained sequence needed at least a six-nucleotide match to both a V gene segment and a J gene segment. Rearrangements were classified as productive when the CDR3 lacked stop codons and remained in frame with V and J, and all other rearrangements were classified as non-productive. Following IMGT convention, CDR3 was defined as the stretch from the second conserved V-encoded cysteine up to the conserved J-encoded phenylalanine. Sequences without an unambiguous match to a single V gene segment were excluded from the earlier analysis of several hundred of the donors. In an earlier analysis of around 590 of the donors, a V segment was called functional when productive rearrangements were above 56.7%, and segregating when the standard deviation between donors exceeded 5%. A statistical classification framework was developed to diagnose cytomegalovirus status using the catalog of TCR beta chain sequences. In a later analysis, V and J genes were assigned by comparing TCR nucleotide sequences against IMGT/GENE-DB human TR gene sequences. A later analysis assigned CDR3 sequences and most-parsimonious VDJ recombination scenarios with the TCRdist pipeline. In a later analysis, each TCR beta chain was defined by its CDR3 amino acid sequence together with its V-gene family, and reads without a unique V-gene family were excluded. In a later analysis, around 650 highly shared, low-generation-probability nucleotide sequences were removed to address suspected cross-contamination and a sequencing artifact. In a later analysis, a clonal expansion index for each public chain was calculated from normalized within-repertoire ranks of inferred template counts. Generation probabilities in a later analysis came from a VDJ recombination model fitted to out-of-frame rearrangements, and those results were checked against IGoR. In a later analysis, TCR-TCR, TCR-HLA and TCR-CMV co-occurrence was scored with hypergeometric tests, and a repertoire-size bias correction was applied to TCR pairs. False discovery rates were estimated in a later analysis by permuting HLA or CMV assignments 20 times. In a later analysis, co-occurring TCRs were grouped with DBSCAN, and TCRdist sequence similarity was added when clustering was performed within HLA-allele-positive subsets. Repertoires with fewer than 30,000 or more than 120,000 public chains, plus five repertoires with anomalous nucleotide sharing, were excluded from co-occurrence clustering. Imported from immuneACCESS, the table was reduced by TCRdb to in-frame sequences with V and J called. These copies leave out some clones; in studies compared against another copy, an unresolved V gene accounts for under half, and the cause of the remainder is not known. V, J and clone size are taken as reported in that table, and D and trimming were inferred from the DNA itself. The sample includes about 80,000 clones, with under 85% observed a single time. Together, the top ten hold around a fifth of the sample.

What the authors observed across the whole study: The classifier was reported to diagnose cytomegalovirus status with high specificity and sensitivity in both the original cohort and the validation cohort. Several of the top co-occurrence clusters appeared to be linked to parvovirus B19, influenza, CMV and Epstein-Barr virus, according to a later analysis. Seventeen rarely observed V segments, including chromosome 9 orphons, were excluded from the earlier analysis of about 600 of the donors because counts were too low. Most CMV-associated TCR beta chains appeared to be HLA-restricted in a later analysis, and the HLA associations seemed to be driven largely by CMV exposure. This cohort had only TCR beta chains sequenced, and the lack of alpha or paired-chain data limited which features could be detected. Roughly uniform sequencing depth across donors was assumed in presence/absence analyses, although this assumption may not hold. An association between a missense DCLRE1C variant and V-gene and J-gene trimming of TCR beta chains was found in a later genetic analysis and replicated in an independent cohort. In vitro tests confirmed that a few of the cytomegalovirus-associated TCR beta chains recognize cytomegalovirus antigens. According to a later analysis, TCR association rates differed among HLA loci, with DRB1 alleles showing the most associated TCRs and HLA-C alleles showing the fewest. The only immune exposure information available for the cohort was CMV serostatus. Because HLA typing was missing for some donors at each locus, association tests included only the typed subset. A further reported finding was that TCR beta sequences accurately predicted the HLA-A and HLA-B alleles for most subjects in the first cohort. When HLA alleles, especially DR and DQ, strongly co-occurred, attributing TCR associations to individual alleles was difficult. A later genetic analysis reported fewer N-insertions in productive TCRs among donors in an Asian-associated ancestry cluster than the approximately 700-donor mean. In an earlier analysis of roughly 500 of the donors, most TCR beta V segments appeared in productive rearrangements about 90% or about 30% of the time, broadly matching IMGT annotations. Most TCR sequences were observed very rarely across donors, whereas some public TCRs were present in many individuals. Correlated functional status among segregating V segments might reflect linkage disequilibrium, but an unknown experimental factor could not be ruled out. According to the authors, the approach could potentially be generalized to other disease states and immunological phenotypes. In a later analysis, HLA-associated TCR beta chains showed more clonal expansion and lower generation probabilities than non-associated chains that were equally common. The 87-base-pair reads could not distinguish some IMGT-functional V segments, including TRBV6-2 and TRBV6-3, so those segments were excluded. A later analysis associated about 17,000 TCR beta sequences with specific HLA alleles at a false discovery rate of 0.05. In the study, about 150 TCR beta chains were listed as associated with cytomegalovirus. A group of highly shared sequence variants was considered likely to be a technical artifact of the sequencing pipeline.

This receptor chain uses TRBV29-1 and TRBJ2-1; TRBD2 is possibly the D segment (5 matching bases). The material sequenced was PBMCs. This TCR came from a woman aged 40 to 50 in good health and CMV-seropositive. The DNA reads TGCAGCACACGGGGAAACAATGAGCAGTTCTTC. The resulting protein is CSTRGNNEQFF.